Listed below are T cell receptor beta chains from one sample, sequenced in a study of blood T cell repertoires in COVID-19. Repertoires were generated with immunoSEQ multiplex PCR, while TCRdb's copy carries only in-frame clones and drops some. The repertoire holds some 300,000 clones, with roughly 90% as singletons. Input material: PBMCs or T cells enriched from blood (not recorded which). The receptors come from a woman aged 25 to 39 who had recovered from COVID-19. Both conserved end residues are part of each CDR3. Fields, in order: D gene, V gene, J gene, clone size, CDR3 protein, CDR3 DNA. A D gene is named only where the DNA matches it firmly. Size is omitted from some rows. Given values are once, few, many or a class for expanded clones.

NA	TRBV20-1	TRBJ1-6	NA	CSASPSYNSPLHF	TGCAGTGCTAGTCCCAGCTATAATTCACCCCTCCACTTT
TRBD1	TRBV3-1/TRBV3-2	TRBJ1-2	NA	CASSQGTGGAWGYTF	TGTGCCAGCAGCCAAGGGACAGGGGGCGCCTGGGGCTACACCTTC
NA	TRBV28	TRBJ1-5	NA	CASRSSNQPQHF	TGTGCCAGCAGGAGTAGCAATCAGCCCCAGCATTTT
TRBD1	TRBV13	TRBJ2-5	NA	CASSRTGDSLETQYF	TGTGCCAGCAGCAGGACAGGGGACTCACTGGAGACCCAGTACTTC
TRBD1	TRBV4-2	TRBJ2-1	NA	CASSQDPQGISNEQFF	TGTGCCAGCAGCCAAGACCCACAGGGGATTTCCAATGAGCAGTTCTTC
TRBD1	TRBV27	TRBJ1-2	NA	CASSSGQFYGYTF	TGTGCCAGCAGTTCGGGACAGTTCTATGGCTACACCTTC
NA	TRBV11-2	TRBJ2-1	NA	CASSSRGIQSSYNEQFF	TGTGCCAGCAGCTCAAGGGGAATACAATCGAGTTACAATGAGCAGTTCTTC
TRBD1	TRBV27	TRBJ1-1	NA	CASSPDRDRVNTEAFF	TGTGCCAGCAGTCCCGACAGGGATAGGGTGAACACTGAAGCTTTCTTT
NA	TRBV5-1	TRBJ2-1	NA	CASSLFDSSFGEQFF	TGCGCCAGCAGCTTGTTCGACAGCTCTTTCGGTGAGCAGTTCTTC
TRBD1	TRBV18	TRBJ2-2	NA	CASSPRIGGQGNTGELFF	TGTGCCAGCTCACCACGCATTGGGGGACAGGGGAACACCGGGGAGCTGTTTTTT
NA	TRBV5-1	TRBJ1-1	NA	CASSLRQNTEAFF	TGCGCCAGCAGCTTGAGACAGAACACTGAAGCTTTCTTT
NA	TRBV21-1	TRBJ2-2	NA	CASSRREYLREGVNTGELFF	TGTGCCAGCAGCCGAAGAGAGTATTTAAGGGAAGGGGTTAACACCGGGGAGCTGTTTTTT
NA	TRBV11-3	TRBJ2-7	NA	CASSLVPSREQYF	TGTGCCAGCAGCTTAGTTCCGAGTCGCGAGCAGTACTTC
NA	TRBV29-1	TRBJ2-4	NA	CSVEPGKNIQYF	TGCAGCGTTGAACCAGGCAAAAACATTCAGTACTTC
NA	TRBV28	TRBJ2-7	NA	CASSLFRQRDHEQYF	TGTGCCAGCAGTTTGTTTAGGCAGCGTGATCACGAGCAGTACTTC
NA	TRBV30	TRBJ1-3	NA	CAWGREDSGNTIYF	TGTGCCTGGGGGCGTGAAGACTCTGGAAACACCATATATTTT
TRBD2	TRBV3-1/TRBV3-2	TRBJ2-7	few	CASSQDWAGGRKYF	TGTGCCAGCAGCCAAGATTGGGCGGGAGGGAGAAAGTACTTC
TRBD1	TRBV10-3	TRBJ2-1	NA	CAISSPAGTGDEQFF	TGTGCCATCAGCTCGCCCGCAGGGACAGGGGATGAGCAGTTCTTC
TRBD1	TRBV19	TRBJ2-3	NA	CASTTGTGPTDTQYF	TGTGCCAGTACTACTGGGACAGGACCCACAGATACGCAGTATTTT
TRBD1	TRBV6-5	TRBJ1-1	NA	CASSQMDRAEAFF	TGTGCCAGCAGTCAAATGGACAGGGCTGAAGCTTTCTTT
TRBD1	TRBV9	TRBJ1-1	NA	CASKEGAKDTEAFF	TGTGCCAGCAAGGAGGGGGCGAAGGACACTGAAGCTTTCTTT
NA	TRBV5-1	TRBJ2-3	NA	CASSIGTTDTQYF	TGCGCCAGCAGCATCGGTACCACAGATACGCAGTATTTT
TRBD1	TRBV11-3	TRBJ1-6	NA	CASNGPKGQGGNSPLHF	TGTGCCAGCAACGGACCAAAGGGACAGGGAGGAAATTCACCCCTCCACTTT
NA	TRBV2	TRBJ1-1	once	CASAQGEAFF	TGTGCCAGCGCACAGGGTGAAGCTTTCTTT
TRBD1	TRBV4-3	TRBJ1-2	NA	CASSQTRDSLFYGYTF	TGCGCCAGCAGCCAAACCCGGGACAGCCTTTTCTATGGCTACACCTTC
NA	TRBV6-4	TRBJ1-5	NA	CASSVRGGGQPQHF	TGTGCCAGCAGTGTCCGGGGAGGGGGTCAGCCCCAGCATTTT
TRBD2	TRBV9	TRBJ2-3	few	CASSVELGTSGTDTQYF	TGTGCCAGCAGCGTAGAACTTGGGACTAGCGGCACAGATACGCAGTATTTT
NA	TRBV5-4	TRBJ2-3	NA	CASSSTSTDTLYF	TGTGCCAGCAGCTCGACCAGCACAGATACGCTGTATTTT
NA	TRBV18	TRBJ2-7	NA	CARTTTYEQYF	TGTGCCCGCACGACTACCTACGAGCAGTACTTC
NA	TRBV21-1	TRBJ1-2	NA	CASSKGPGIGQGDYGYTF	TGTGCCAGCAGCAAGGGCCCTGGGATCGGACAGGGAGACTATGGCTACACCTTC
TRBD1	TRBV2	TRBJ1-1	NA	CASRVDRETFF	TGTGCCAGCAGAGTAGACAGGGAAACTTTCTTT
NA	TRBV7-9	TRBJ1-6	NA	CASSPPVDPYNSPLHF	TGTGCCAGCAGCCCCCCGGTCGATCCTTATAATTCACCCCTCCACTTT
TRBD2	TRBV6-2/TRBV6-3	TRBJ2-3	NA	CASSYPTSGGPSSTDTQYF	TGTGCCAGCAGTTACCCTACTAGCGGGGGGCCCAGTAGCACAGATACGCAGTATTTT
TRBD1	TRBV28	TRBJ2-6	once	CASSPRGSGANVLTF	TGTGCCAGCAGTCCCAGGGGGTCTGGGGCCAACGTCCTGACTTTC
NA	TRBV19	TRBJ1-1	NA	CASIRAGMNTEAFF	TGTGCCAGTATTAGGGCGGGAATGAACACTGAAGCTTTCTTT
NA	TRBV19	TRBJ2-7	NA	CASRGVAAPSGEQYF	TGTGCCAGTAGGGGTGTGGCGGCCCCCTCGGGGGAGCAGTACTTC
NA	TRBV29-1	TRBJ2-7	NA	CSVEGPSGGGYEQYF	TGCAGCGTTGAAGGCCCTTCGGGGGGCGGGTACGAGCAGTACTTC
NA	TRBV27	TRBJ1-2	NA	CASSHRARDIYGYTF	TGTGCCAGCAGCCATAGAGCCCGGGACATATATGGCTACACCTTC
NA	TRBV19	TRBJ2-2	NA	CASSTTPRGRGELFF	TGTGCCAGTAGTACAACCCCCCGGGGTAGGGGGGAGCTGTTTTTT
TRBD1	TRBV29-1	TRBJ2-7	NA	CSVGTGKNKATYEQYF	TGCAGCGTTGGGACAGGGAAGAACAAAGCGACCTACGAGCAGTACTTC
TRBD1	TRBV28	TRBJ1-2	NA	CASSQRQGTYYGYTF	TGTGCCAGCAGCCAGAGACAGGGGACATACTATGGCTACACCTTC
NA	TRBV3-1/TRBV3-2	TRBJ1-3	NA	CASSQPGIGNTIYF	TGTGCCAGCAGCCAGCCGGGGATTGGAAACACCATATATTTT
TRBD1	TRBV9	TRBJ1-2	NA	CASSVEEGQGYGYTF	TGTGCCAGCAGCGTAGAAGAGGGACAGGGCTATGGCTACACCTTC
TRBD1	TRBV27	TRBJ2-1	NA	CASSWDRVGSYNEQFF	TGTGCCAGCAGTTGGGACAGAGTAGGCTCCTACAATGAGCAGTTCTTC
NA	TRBV24-1	TRBJ2-1	NA	CATSRRGYNEQFF	TGTGCCACCAGCCGGCGGGGCTACAATGAGCAGTTCTTC
NA	TRBV3-1/TRBV3-2	TRBJ2-3	NA	CASSQDLGGAEADTQYF	TGTGCCAGCAGCCAAGATTTAGGGGGGGCCGAGGCAGATACGCAGTATTTT
NA	TRBV18	TRBJ1-2	NA	CASSPSRVESLTKDYGYTF	TGTGCCAGCTCACCCTCACGCGTAGAAAGTTTGACTAAGGACTATGGCTACACCTTC
TRBD2	TRBV5-1	TRBJ2-2	NA	CASSGVTSITGELFF	TGCGCCAGCAGTGGAGTGACTAGCATAACCGGGGAGCTGTTTTTT
TRBD1	TRBV19	TRBJ1-1	many	CASSTRTWTGNTEAFF	TGTGCCAGTAGCACCCGAACCTGGACAGGGAACACTGAAGCTTTCTTT
NA	TRBV27	TRBJ2-7	NA	CASSLGQGGSYEQYF	TGTGCCAGCAGTTTAGGTCAGGGGGGATCCTACGAGCAGTACTTC
NA	TRBV30	TRBJ1-4	NA	CAWRWGLSNEKLFF	TGTGCCTGGAGGTGGGGGCTTAGTAATGAAAAACTGTTTTTT
NA	TRBV7-9	TRBJ1-3	NA	CASSLVSGVGNTIYF	TGTGCCAGCAGCTTAGTGTCAGGGGTTGGAAACACCATATATTTT
TRBD2	TRBV28	TRBJ2-7	NA	CASSQAGGPSEQYF	TGTGCCAGCAGTCAAGCGGGGGGGCCGTCCGAGCAGTACTTC